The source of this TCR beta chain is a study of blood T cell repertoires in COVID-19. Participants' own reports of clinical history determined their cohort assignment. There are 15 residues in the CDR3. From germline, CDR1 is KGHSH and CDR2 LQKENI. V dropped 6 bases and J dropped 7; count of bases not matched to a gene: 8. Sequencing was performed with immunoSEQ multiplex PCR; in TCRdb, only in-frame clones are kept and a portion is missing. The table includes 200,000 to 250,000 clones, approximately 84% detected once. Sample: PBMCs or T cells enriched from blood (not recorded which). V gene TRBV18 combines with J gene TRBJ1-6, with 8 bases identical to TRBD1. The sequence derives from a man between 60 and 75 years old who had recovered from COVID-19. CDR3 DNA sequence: TGTGCCAGCTCGCTCGGGACAGGCAGGAATTCACCCCTCCACTTT. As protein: CASSLGTGRNSPLHF.